This is a list of T cell receptor beta chains from one sample in a study of OX40 agonist ivuxolimab in advanced cancers. The method was immunoSEQ multiplex PCR; TCRdb's version includes in-frame clones alone and lacks a portion of them. The sample holds roughly 50,000 clones; 70% to 90% are singletons and the top ten take approximately 10%. The sequencing here drew on CD4+ or CD8+ T cells sorted from blood, taken in a trial of the OX40 agonist ivuxolimab. Every receptor here comes from an adult with an advanced solid tumor such as melanoma, head and neck, liver or kidney cancer. The conserved cysteine and the conserved F or W are not part of the CDR3 here.

J gene | V gene | CDR3 protein
TRBJ1-4 | TRBV28 | ASSLSARGGEKLF
TRBJ1-2 | TRBV29-1 | SVSRDRGVT
TRBJ1-4 | TRBV5-1 | ASSSGVYEKLF
TRBJ2-2 | TRBV30 | AWSPQGGGTGELF
TRBJ2-3 | TRBV11-2 | ASSLDSSETQY
TRBJ1-2 | TRBV9 | ASSVNLRDSRGYT
TRBJ2-3 | TRBV7-9 | ASSLVGGTDTQY
TRBJ2-7 | TRBV7-9 | ASSSISYEQY
TRBJ1-5 | TRBV4-3 | ASSQEARPGQPQH
TRBJ1-1 | TRBV19 | ASSIDLTPDRNTEAF
TRBJ1-2 | TRBV5-1 | ASSMDREGYT
TRBJ1-1 | TRBV4-1 | ASSQTLETEAF
TRBJ1-1 | TRBV11-2 | ASSYLGQLNTEAF
TRBJ1-1 | TRBV21-1 | ASSPGALFKNTEAF
TRBJ2-2 | TRBV19 | ASSIPWTGAVGELF
TRBJ2-1 | TRBV7-8 | ASSLGSYEQF
TRBJ1-2 | TRBV29-1 | SALWGDLSGGYT
TRBJ2-1 | TRBV7-3 | ASSPIGGLAGALYDEQF
TRBJ2-5 | TRBV7-9 | ASSLDGTQY
TRBJ2-4 | TRBV4-1 | ASSQALGGNIQY
TRBJ2-1 | TRBV14 | ASSPLAGDGYNEQF
TRBJ2-3 | TRBV9 | ASSARGTITDTQY
TRBJ1-2 | TRBV7-2 | ASSPRETGLPAYVYGYT
TRBJ2-5 | TRBV2 | ASSESGRQETQY
TRBJ2-3 | TRBV7-6 | ASSLLAGSSTDTQY
TRBJ2-1 | TRBV21-1 | ASTPRALNVYNEQF